This T cell receptor (beta chain) appears in the sequencing data of a study of T cell responses to AZD1222 COVID-19 vaccine. The study's findings and limits: Epitopes outside B.1.351 and B.1.1.7 mutated regions reportedly drew nearly half of spike TCRs. White British ancestry dominated among donors, who included more females, and clonal diversity was possibly underestimated.

Libraries were prepared by immunoSEQ multiplex PCR; TCRdb keeps only in-frame clonotypes and omits some of them. The sample comprises over 100,000 clones, approximately 90% of which are singletons, and roughly 12% rests with the top ten. Germline CDR1 reads SGHAT; CDR2 reads FQNNGV. Between the trimmed V and J ends, which lost 8 bases and 1 base, there was a span of 5 bases. The CDR3 consists of 11 residues. Comments on this clone: The antigen remains unidentified. Other DNA sequences in this specimen translate into the identical CDR3.

The source of this sequence is an adult in good health. The V and J genes are TRBV11-2 and TRBJ2-5; D is undetermined. Specimen: peripheral blood, collected on day 0 of AZD1222 vaccination. CDR3 sequence reads: CASSLQETQYF. The CDR3 DNA is TGTGCCAGCTCACTCCAAGAGACCCAGTACTTC.